Below are 32 T cell receptor beta chains sequenced from a single sample in a study of cytomegalovirus exposure and HLA in healthy donors. Primers: 60 Vbeta forward and 13 Jbeta reverse. Some clones are missing from TCRdb's copy, which holds only in-frame ones; the method was immunoSEQ multiplex PCR. The sample records 100,000 or so clones, 60% to 85% being singletons. The sample comprised PBMCs. The receptor source for this set is a man aged 50-60 years in good health and CMV-seronegative.

This chain uses TRBV11-2 with TRBJ2-1; 9 bases match TRBD2. This CDR3 has 15 amino acids. J was trimmed by 8 bases and V by 5 bases; bases with no gene match: 10. Germline V gives CDR1 SGHAT, CDR2 FQNNGV. CDR3 protein: CASSPRVAGVDEQFF. Written as DNA, the CDR3 is TGTGCCAGCAGCCCTCGTGTAGCGGGGGTCGATGAGCAGTTCTTC.

The rearrangement joins TRBV27 to TRBJ2-7, with D perhaps TRBD1 (5 bases). V was cut by 6 bases and J by 6 bases, with 15 bases left in between. This CDR3 spans 13 amino acids. CDR1 is MNHEY and CDR2 is SMNVEV in the germline V gene (reference sequence). The CDR3 region has the DNA TGTGCCAGCAGGGCGATCACTCAGGGCGAGCAGTACTTC. It specifies CASRAITQGEQYF.

The chain recombines TRBV5-6 with TRBJ2-7; 8 nucleotides match TRBD1. V was clipped by 4 bases and J by 3 bases; unmatched bases: 9. Per the germline V gene, CDR1 is SGHDT and CDR2 is YYEEEE. CDR3 length equals 15 residues. CDR3 in amino acids: CASSQGTGDLYEQYF. CDR3 in DNA: TGTGCCAGCAGCCAGGGGACAGGAGACCTCTACGAGCAGTACTTC.

The chain links TRBV2 to TRBJ1-1; 8 bases align to TRBD1. CDR1 is SNHLY and CDR2 is FYNNEI in the germline V gene. With 3 bases clipped from V and 7 bases from J, the junction kept 10 bases outside the gene matches. There are 15 residues in the CDR3. DNA of the CDR3: TGTGCCAGCAGTGATTGGGCAGGGGGCGGCGGTGAAGCTTTCTTT. It translates to CASSDWAGGGGEAFF.

The chain carries TRBV5-1 and TRBJ1-1; 9 bases align to TRBD1. Germline V lookup: CDR1 SGHRS, CDR2 YFSETQ. J was trimmed by 6 bases and V by 4 bases; bases with no gene match: 7. The CDR3 contains 14 residues. This CDR3 is CASSGGTGSAEAFF. The CDR3 DNA sequence: TGCGCCAGCAGCGGGGGGACAGGGAGCGCTGAAGCTTTCTTT.

This clone was found a few times. V is TRBV5-4 and J is TRBJ1-3; D is perhaps TRBD1 (5 bases). Deletions cut 4 bases from V and 0 bases from J, with 14 bases between. This CDR3 contains 16 residues. CDR1 SGHNT and CDR2 YYREEE come from the germline V gene (reference sequence). DNA of the CDR3: TGTGCCAGCAGCGACGTCCAAGGGGTCTCTGGAAACACCATATATTTT. Protein product: CASSDVQGVSGNTIYF.

Only one count was recorded for this clone. The V and J genes are TRBV10-3 and TRBJ2-5, with D tentatively TRBD2 (7 bases). The J call may be faulty, since TRBJ2-7 better matches the DNA end. Germline CDR1 is ENHRY and CDR2 is SYGVKD. The CDR3 has 16 amino acids. The CDR3 bases are TGTGCCATCAGTGAGGGAGGGGGGGCCCTTTTGAACGAGCAGTACTTC. Amino acids: CAISEGGGALLNEQYF.

The V and J genes are TRBV5-1 and TRBJ2-7; 7 bases align to TRBD1. Germline lookup yields CDR1 SGHRS and CDR2 YFSETQ. The CDR3 runs to 14 residues. Trimming removed 4 bases from V and 9 bases from J; junction bases left unmatched: 13. CDR3 loop: CASSPRDSKSVQYF. CDR3 DNA: TGCGCCAGCAGCCCCCGGGACAGCAAGAGCGTGCAGTACTTC.

The chain carries TRBV19 and TRBJ1-1, with D possibly matching TRBD1 (6 bases). CDR1 is LNHDA, CDR2 SQIVND, per germline (reference sequence). Trimming took 5 bases from V and 2 from J, leaving 12 bases between them. There are 14 residues in the CDR3. In DNA form, the CDR3 reads TGTGCCAGTAGTTCCGGACAGTTTAACACTGAAGCTTTCTTT. This translates into CASSSGQFNTEAFF.

This clone was counted only a few times. The chain is built from TRBV5-6 and TRBJ1-2; 7 bases match TRBD1. J lost 5 bases, V lost 3 bases, and 7 bases had no gene match. In germline, CDR1 is SGHDT, CDR2 YYEEEE. This CDR3 has 14 residues. The CDR3 is CASSSGQQTYGYTF. Written as DNA, the CDR3 is TGTGCCAGCAGCTCGGGACAGCAAACTTATGGCTACACCTTC. The full variable domain, in which reference TRBV5-6 and TRBJ1-2 provide the parts outside the CDR3, is DAGVTQSPTHLIKTRGQQVTLRCSPKSGHDTVSWYQQALGQGPQFIFQYYEEEERQRGNFPDRFSGHQFPNYSSELNVNALLLGDSALYLCASSSGQQTYGYTFGSGTRLTVV.

V usage is TRBV11-1 and J usage is TRBJ1-5, with 11 bases lining up with TRBD1. Losses at the gene ends were 3 bases for V and 10 bases for J; bases not matched to a gene: 14. The CDR3 extends over 17 amino acids. CDR1 is SGHAT, CDR2 FQDESV, per germline (reference sequence). In DNA form, the CDR3 reads TGTGCCAGCAGCTTCCCCCGGGGACAGGGGGGATCAGTCCCCCAGCATTTT. Protein: CASSFPRGQGGSVPQHF.

The V and J genes are TRBV2 and TRBJ1-1; the D gene is possibly TRBD1 (5 bases). Trimming shortened V by 7 bases and J by 0 bases, and 9 bases separated the two germline ends. Germline V gene lookup returns CDR1 SNHLY and CDR2 FYNNEI. This CDR3 is 13 amino acids long. The CDR3 here is CASTLTVNTEAFF. The CDR3, as DNA: TGTGCCAGCACCCTGACAGTGAACACTGAAGCTTTCTTT.

This sequence joins TRBV18 and TRBJ2-3, with TRBD1 matching 7 bases. The CDR3 extends over 15 amino acids. CDR1 KGHSH and CDR2 LQKENI come from the germline V gene. Trimming at V came to 1 base and at J to 1 base, leaving 2 bases not matched to a gene. The CDR3 region is CASSPQGAGTDTQYF. CDR3 in DNA: TGTGCCAGCTCACCACAGGGGGCCGGCACAGATACGCAGTATTTT.

This chain connects TRBV15 to TRBJ2-3; 8 nucleotides line up with TRBD2. The CDR3 loop spans 17 amino acids. The V and J ends lost 1 base and 3 bases, in that order; junction bases with no gene match: 9. Looked up from germline, CDR1 is LNHNV and CDR2 is YYDKDF (reference sequence). CDR3 DNA: TGTGCCACCAGCAGAGGGGAACTAGCGGCTGGTACAGATACGCAGTATTTT. Protein product: CATSRGELAAGTDTQYF.

The V gene is TRBV4-2, the J gene TRBJ2-3, with D perhaps matching TRBD2 (5 bases). Germline CDR1 is LGHNA and CDR2 is YNFKEQ. The CDR3 consists of 14 residues. Trimming left V 2 bases short and J 2 bases short, with 8 bases between. CDR3 in amino acids: CASSQREYTDTQYF. CDR3 nucleotides: TGTGCCAGCAGCCAACGGGAATACACAGATACGCAGTATTTT.

Turning to this clone: The sample holds other DNA sequences that translate to the same CDR3. The chain uses TRBV28 and TRBJ2-7; the D is unclear. CDR3 length: 11 residues. V dropped 6 bases and J dropped 3 bases, with 6 bases sitting between them. The germline V gene encodes CDR1 MDHEN and CDR2 SYDVKM. CDR3: CASRSNYEQYF. The CDR3 DNA is TGTGCCAGCAGATCTAACTACGAGCAGTACTTC. Combining the CDR3 with reference TRBV28 and TRBJ2-7 gives the whole variable domain DVKVTQSSRYLVKRTGEKVFLECVQDMDHENMFWYRQDPGLGLRLIYFSYDVKMKEKGDIPEGYSVSREKKERFSLILESASTNQTSMYLCASRSNYEQYFGPGTRLTVT.

The chain joins TRBV2 to TRBJ2-7; TRBD1 matches 8 bases. Germline CDR1 and CDR2: SNHLY and FYNNEI. The ends lost 2 bases at V and 5 bases at J; junction bases unmatched: 5. This CDR3 comprises 14 residues. The CDR3 spells CASSEQGAGDEQYF. For the CDR3, the DNA is TGTGCCAGCAGTGAACAGGGGGCTGGGGACGAGCAGTACTTC.

The sample holds a few counts of this clone. The rearrangement uses TRBV12-5 and TRBJ1-1, with 9 bases aligning to TRBD1. With 0 bases clipped from V and 3 bases from J, the junction kept 11 bases outside the gene matches. Germline CDR1 and CDR2: LGHNT and FRNRAP. This CDR3 has 18 residues. The CDR3 here is CASGLVLGQGRSDTEAFF. In DNA, the CDR3 is TGTGCTAGTGGTTTGGTACTCGGACAGGGGAGGTCTGACACTGAAGCTTTCTTT.

The chain couples TRBV6-1 to TRBJ1-5; D remains ambiguous. The CDR3 consists of 15 residues. Trimming cost V 1 base and J 1 base, with 8 bases left between them. Germline V lookup: CDR1 MNHNS, CDR2 SASEGT. This CDR3 is CASSEGARSNQPQHF. For the CDR3, the DNA is TGTGCCAGCAGTGAAGGAGCACGAAGCAATCAGCCCCAGCATTTT.

This chain joins TRBV27 and TRBJ1-3, with D unclear. V was pared by 5 bases and J by 0 bases, with 8 bases between. This CDR3 contains 14 residues. CDR1 and CDR2 (germline): MNHEY, SMNVEV (reference sequence). CDR3 in amino acids: CASSRFRSGNTIYF. CDR3 DNA sequence: TGTGCCAGCAGTCGTTTCCGCTCTGGAAACACCATATATTTT.

This clone was observed once. The gene calls are TRBV15 and TRBJ2-3, with D unclear. Trimming pared 0 bases from V and 0 bases from J, leaving 7 bases between. CDR3 length equals 15 residues. CDR1 and CDR2 (germline): LNHNV, YYDKDF (reference sequence). The CDR3 region is CATSRDSGSTDTQYF. For the CDR3, the DNA is TGTGCCACCAGCAGAGACTCAGGAAGCACAGATACGCAGTATTTT.

Written as DNA, the CDR3 is TGTGCCAGCAGCTCGGGACAGGGTCCCACTGAAGCTTTCTTT. Its protein is CASSSGQGPTEAFF. The chain has TRBV7-2 and TRBJ1-1; 9 bases agree with TRBD1. CDR3 length: 14 residues. V lost 4 bases to trimming and J lost 4 bases; unmatched junction nucleotides: 4. CDR1 SGHTA and CDR2 FQGNSA come from the germline V gene.

The V call is TRBV28, the J call TRBJ2-7; maybe TRBD2 (6 bases). The CDR3 spans 12 residues. The germline V and J ends were trimmed by 6 bases and 7 bases, with 13 bases remaining between them. Germline V gene data show CDR1 as MDHEN and CDR2 as SYDVKM. CDR3 in DNA: TGTGCCAGCAGCGGAGGGATCAGGGAGCAGTACTTC. Protein: CASSGGIREQYF.

The V call is TRBV6-4, the J call TRBJ2-1; 12 bases agree with TRBD2. With 0 bases clipped from V and 6 bases from J, the junction kept 0 bases outside the gene matches. CDR3 length equals 15 residues. Germline V gene data show CDR1 as MRHNA and CDR2 as SNTAGT. The CDR3 DNA reads as TGTGCCAGCAGTGACTCGACTAGCGGGAGCAATGAGCAGTTCTTC. Translation gives CASSDSTSGSNEQFF.

The chain recombines TRBV6-5 with TRBJ1-6; D might be TRBD1 (6 bases). Deletions cut 5 bases from V and 7 bases from J, with 15 bases between. Germline loops: CDR1 MNHEY, CDR2 SVGAGI. The CDR3 covers 15 residues. DNA for the CDR3: TGTGCCAGCAGTCTTGGGGGGGGCGACAATTCACCCCTCCACTTT. As protein: CASSLGGGDNSPLHF.

This chain links TRBV10-3 with TRBJ2-5; 7 bases map to TRBD2. Trimming cost V 3 bases and J 9 bases; bases outside gene matches: 7. Germline V lookup: CDR1 ENHRY, CDR2 SYGVKD. The CDR3 runs 13 residues. CDR3 loop: CAISDREGDPQYF. In DNA form, the CDR3 reads TGTGCCATCAGTGACAGGGAGGGTGATCCCCAGTACTTC.

V and J are TRBV7-2 and TRBJ2-4; 7 nucleotides agree with TRBD1. Per germline, CDR1 SGHTA and CDR2 FQGNSA. This CDR3 comprises 15 residues. With V trimmed by 5 bases and J by 0 bases, 4 bases remained unmatched. Here the CDR3 reads CASSLQGIAKNIQYF. The CDR3 region has the DNA TGTGCCAGCAGCCTACAGGGGATAGCCAAAAACATTCAGTACTTC.

This clone came up a few times. The V gene is TRBV6-4, the J gene TRBJ1-1; D unclear. The V gene lost 6 bases and the J gene lost 2 bases, with 10 bases spanning the gap. CDR3 length equals 13 residues. Germline values: CDR1 MRHNA, CDR2 SNTAGT. This CDR3 reads CASRLRHNTEAFF. The CDR3 DNA reads as TGTGCCAGCAGGCTCAGGCATAACACTGAAGCTTTCTTT.

V and J are TRBV4-1 and TRBJ2-1; 12 bases line up with TRBD2. V trimming: 0 bases; J trimming: 9 bases; junction bases outside the gene matches: 9. The germline CDR1 and CDR2 sequences are MGHRA and YSYEKL. The CDR3 runs 17 residues. CDR3 DNA: TGCGCCAGCAGCCAAGAAACTAGCGGGGGGCCTTGGGGTGAGCAGTTCTTC. As protein: CASSQETSGGPWGEQFF.

The chain uses TRBV7-6 and TRBJ1-5; D not certain. CDR3 length: 15 amino acids. CDR1 SGHVS and CDR2 FNYEAQ come from the germline V gene. V was pared by 1 base and J by 3 bases, with 10 bases between. In DNA, the CDR3 is TGTGCCAGCAGCTTAGGAGTGAGGAACAATCAGCCCCAGCATTTT. Protein sequence: CASSLGVRNNQPQHF.

This clone was recorded once. V usage is TRBV13 and J usage is TRBJ2-5; TRBD1 might be the D (6 bases). The ends were cut back, 0 bases at V and 4 bases at J, with 15 bases in the middle. Germline V gene data show CDR1 as PRHDT and CDR2 as FYEKMQ (reference sequence). The CDR3 covers 16 residues. In DNA, the CDR3 is TGTGCCAGCAGCTTAGGCGCAGGGGAAGGCGGAGAGACCCAGTACTTC. This encodes CASSLGAGEGGETQYF.

The V and J genes are TRBV12-1 and TRBJ2-4; the table names TRBD2, a call not compared with the DNA. TRBV12-1 is shown as a pseudogene. The CDR3 runs 17 residues. The CDR3: CASSLFGLAHSKNIQYF. The CDR3 coding sequence is TGTGCCAGCAGCCTTTTCGGACTAGCGCATTCTAAAAACATTCAGTACTTC.